This T cell receptor (beta chain) stems from a study of T cell changes during pregnancy in multiple sclerosis. Some clones are missing from TCRdb's copy, which holds only in-frame ones; the method was immunoSEQ multiplex PCR. In the table there are roughly 85,000 clones, approximately 90% of which are singletons. Trimming removed 6 bases from V and 3 bases from J; junction bases left unmatched: 10. The CDR3 sequence is 15 residues long. Germline assignment: CDR1 LNHDA and CDR2 SQIVND (reference sequence). The specimen was peripheral blood, collected in the first trimester of pregnancy. This sequence originates from a female donor with multiple sclerosis, enrolled in a pregnancy study. V usage is TRBV19 and J usage is TRBJ1-1; 7 positions agree with TRBD1. CDR3 amino acids: CASRQAAGGHTEAFF. For the CDR3, the DNA is TGTGCCAGTAGGCAGGCCGCAGGGGGACACACTGAAGCTTTCTTT. Full variable domain (rest looked up from reference TRBV19 and TRBJ1-1): DGGITQSPKYLFRKEGQNVTLSCEQNLNHDAMYWYRQDPGQGLRLIYYSQIVNDFQKGDIAEGYSVSREKKESFPLTVTSAQKNPTAFYLCASRQAAGGHTEAFFGQGTRLTVV.